These 9 T cell receptor beta chains originate from one sample sequenced in a study of shared clonotypes between healthy human individuals. CD8 cells classed as naive were CD45RO-negative and positively selected for CCR7, excluding terminally differentiated effector memory CD45RA+ cells. Produced via immunoSEQ multiplex PCR; TCRdb's table is partial and in-frame only. The sample shows more than 2 million clones, around 93% of them seen only once. What was sequenced was naive CD8+ T cells from PBMCs. These receptors were collected from a man between 18 and 29 years old in good health. Some clones in this sample may be carry-over from other donors' samples.

The chain joins TRBV4-3 to TRBJ2-5, with D perhaps matching TRBD2 (6 bases). The CDR3 loop spans 15 amino acids. The germline CDR1 and CDR2 sequences are LGHNA and YSLEER. V was trimmed by 3 bases and J by 2 bases, leaving 13 bases between them. The CDR3 bases are TGCGCCAGCAGCCACATACGGGAGCATCAAGAGACCCAGTACTTC. Amino acid sequence: CASSHIREHQETQYF.

The V call is TRBV7-3, the J call TRBJ1-1, with D possibly being TRBD1 (6 bases). CDR1 and CDR2 from the germline V gene are SGHTA and FQGTGA. V lost 3 bases and J lost 1, with 9 bases in between. This CDR3 region has 14 residues. This CDR3 reads CASSFGTRNTEAFF. CDR3 coding DNA: TGTGCCAGCAGCTTCGGGACAAGGAACACTGAAGCTTTCTTT.

The chain combines TRBV27 with TRBJ2-1, with 13 nucleotides matching TRBD2. CDR1 and CDR2 from the germline V gene are MNHEY and SMNVEV (reference sequence). With V trimmed by 5 bases and J by 6 bases, 7 bases remained unmatched. The CDR3 has 16 amino acids. DNA for the CDR3: TGTGCCAGCAGTAAAAGGACTAGCGGGAGTTCCAATGAGCAGTTCTTC. The encoded protein is CASSKRTSGSSNEQFF.

This clone was counted between two and nine times. J is TRBJ2-7 and V is TRBV7-6; D is perhaps TRBD2 (6 bases). The CDR3 length is 14 residues. V lost 0 bases, J lost 3 bases, and 9 bases lay in between. Germline values: CDR1 SGHVS, CDR2 FNYEAQ. In DNA form, the CDR3 reads TGTGCCAGCAGCTTAGCTGGGGGGAACTACGAGCAGTACTTC. Its translation is CASSLAGGNYEQYF.

This rearrangement joins TRBV9 to TRBJ1-1; the D is unclear. Trimming removed 3 bases at V and 3 bases at J, with 18 bases between. The CDR3 extends over 16 amino acids. Germline assignment: CDR1 SGDLS and CDR2 YYNGEE. The CDR3: CASSALWGVGDTEAFF. CDR3 bases: TGTGCCAGCAGCGCCCTGTGGGGTGTGGGAGACACTGAAGCTTTCTTT. The variable domain in full, completed from reference TRBV9 and TRBJ1-1, reads DSGVTQTPKHLITATGQRVTLRCSPRSGDLSVYWYQQSLDQGLQFLIQYYNGEERAKGNILERFSAQQFPDLHSELNLSSLELGDSALYFCASSALWGVGDTEAFFGQGTRLTVV.

This clone was observed once. V and J are TRBV27 and TRBJ1-1, with D perhaps TRBD1 (6 bases). The CDR3 spans 15 residues. Germline V gene data show CDR1 as MNHEY and CDR2 as SMNVEV (reference sequence). The V end lost 6 bases, the J end lost 5 bases, and 19 bases lay between the germline ends. The CDR3 sequence is CASRSLGGWGTEAFF. For the CDR3, the DNA is TGTGCCAGCAGAAGTTTGGGGGGCTGGGGAACTGAAGCTTTCTTT.

The V and J genes are TRBV7-6 and TRBJ2-2; 10 bases agree with TRBD1. CDR1 SGHVS and CDR2 FNYEAQ come from the germline V gene. The CDR3 is 15 residues long. V was clipped by 5 bases and J by 5 bases; unmatched bases: 5. The CDR3 reads CASSLGTGVTGELFF. CDR3 nucleotides: TGTGCCAGCAGCCTCGGGACAGGGGTAACCGGGGAGCTGTTTTTT. Using reference TRBV7-6 and TRBJ2-2 for the parts outside the CDR3, the full variable domain is GAGVSQSPRYKVTKRGQDVALRCDPISGHVSLYWYRQALGQGPEFLTYFNYEAQQDKSGLPNDRFSAERPEGSISTLTIQRTEQRDSAMYRCASSLGTGVTGELFFGEGSRLTVL.

This clone was recorded only once. This rearrangement joins TRBV28 to TRBJ2-4; D call uncertain. This CDR3 has 17 amino acids. Trimming took off 8 bases at V and 0 bases at J, with 20 bases between the two ends. Germline CDR1 and CDR2: MDHEN and SYDVKM. As DNA, the CDR3 is TGTGCCAGCTCTAAAACCAGGAGAACCTTAGCCAAAAACATTCAGTACTTC. It yields the protein CASSKTRRTLAKNIQYF.

This clone was seen just once. The J gene is TRBJ2-5, the V gene TRBV5-6; the D gene could be TRBD1 or TRBD2 (5 bases each). The V and J ends lost 3 bases and 3 bases respectively, with 12 bases between them. The germline V gene encodes CDR1 SGHDT and CDR2 YYEEEE. The CDR3 is made up of 14 amino acids. The CDR3 spells CASSYGTTKETQYF. CDR3 in DNA: TGTGCCAGCAGCTACGGGACCACAAAAGAGACCCAGTACTTC. Drawing the rest from reference TRBV5-6 and TRBJ2-5, the complete variable domain is DAGVTQSPTHLIKTRGQQVTLRCSPKSGHDTVSWYQQALGQGPQFIFQYYEEEERQRGNFPDRFSGHQFPNYSSELNVNALLLGDSALYLCASSYGTTKETQYFGPGTRLLVL.